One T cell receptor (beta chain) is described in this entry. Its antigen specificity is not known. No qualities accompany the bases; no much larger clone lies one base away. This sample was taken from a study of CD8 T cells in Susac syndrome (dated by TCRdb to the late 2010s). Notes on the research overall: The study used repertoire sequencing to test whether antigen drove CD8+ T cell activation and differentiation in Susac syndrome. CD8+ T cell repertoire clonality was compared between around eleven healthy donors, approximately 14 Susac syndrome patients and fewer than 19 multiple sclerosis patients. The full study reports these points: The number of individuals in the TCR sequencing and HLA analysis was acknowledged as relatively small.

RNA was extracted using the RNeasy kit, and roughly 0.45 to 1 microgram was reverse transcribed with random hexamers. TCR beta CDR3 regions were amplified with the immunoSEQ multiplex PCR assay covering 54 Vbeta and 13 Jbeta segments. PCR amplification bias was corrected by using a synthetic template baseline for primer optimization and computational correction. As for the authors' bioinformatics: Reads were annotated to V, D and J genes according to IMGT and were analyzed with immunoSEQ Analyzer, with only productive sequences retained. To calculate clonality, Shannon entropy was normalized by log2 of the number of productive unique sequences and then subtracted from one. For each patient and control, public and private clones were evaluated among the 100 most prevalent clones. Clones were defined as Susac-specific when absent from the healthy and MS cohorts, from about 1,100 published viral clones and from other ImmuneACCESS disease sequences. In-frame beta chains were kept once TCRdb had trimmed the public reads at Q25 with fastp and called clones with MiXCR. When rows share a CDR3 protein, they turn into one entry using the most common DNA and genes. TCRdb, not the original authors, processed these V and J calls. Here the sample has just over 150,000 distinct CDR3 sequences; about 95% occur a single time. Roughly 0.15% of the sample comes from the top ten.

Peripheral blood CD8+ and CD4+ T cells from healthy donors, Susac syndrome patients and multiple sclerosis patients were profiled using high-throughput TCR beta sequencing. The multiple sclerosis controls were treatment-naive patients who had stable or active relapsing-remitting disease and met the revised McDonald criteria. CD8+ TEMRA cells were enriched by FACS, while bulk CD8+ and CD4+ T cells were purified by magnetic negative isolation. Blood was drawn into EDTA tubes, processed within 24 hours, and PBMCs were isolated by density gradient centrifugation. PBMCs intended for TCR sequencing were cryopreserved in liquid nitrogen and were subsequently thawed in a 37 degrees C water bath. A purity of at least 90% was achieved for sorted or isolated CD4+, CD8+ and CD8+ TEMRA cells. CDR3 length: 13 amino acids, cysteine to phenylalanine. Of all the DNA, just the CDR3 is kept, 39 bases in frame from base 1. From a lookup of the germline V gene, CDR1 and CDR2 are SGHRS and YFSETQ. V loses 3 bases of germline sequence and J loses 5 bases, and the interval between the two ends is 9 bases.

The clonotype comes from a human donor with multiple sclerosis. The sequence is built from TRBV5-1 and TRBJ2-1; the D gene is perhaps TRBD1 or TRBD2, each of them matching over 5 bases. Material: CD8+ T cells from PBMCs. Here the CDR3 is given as CASSYGTNNEQFF. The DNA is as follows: TGCGCCAGCAGCTACGGGACCAACAATGAGCAGTTCTTC.